These T cell receptor beta chains were read from a single sample in a study of response to subunit inactivated influenza vaccine. TCRdb independently ran MiXCR on the RT-PCR reads; one entry per CDR3 protein. The sample holds around 490,000 distinct CDR3 sequences; 7.5% to 8.5% are singletons and the top ten take about an eighth. Sequences were derived from PBMCs from blood, sampled roughly 24 months after vaccination. The receptor set was obtained from a man between 50 and 69 years old who received an inactivated influenza vaccine. The CDR3 runs from the conserved cysteine through the conserved F or W. A D gene is named only where the DNA matches it firmly. Size values are once, few and many counts, or a class for expanded clones, and some rows have none.

v_gene: TRBV9
d_gene: TRBD2
j_gene: TRBJ2-7
abundance: NA
CDR3nt: TGTGCCAGCAGCTCGGGGGGGGGACTAGCGTCGTCCTACGAGCAGTACTTC
CDR3aa: CASSSGGGLASSYEQYF

v_gene: TRBV7-9
d_gene: TRBD2
j_gene: TRBJ2-1
abundance: many
CDR3nt: TGTGCCAGCTCTGGAGCGGGGGGCCCGGGCTCTTACAATGAGCAGTTCTTC
CDR3aa: CASSGAGGPGSYNEQFF

v_gene: TRBV2
d_gene: NA
j_gene: TRBJ2-2
abundance: NA
CDR3nt: TGTGCCAGCTGTAGACAAGGGGGAGACACCGGGGAGCTGTTTTTT
CDR3aa: CASCRQGGDTGELFF

v_gene: TRBV4-3
d_gene: TRBD1
j_gene: TRBJ2-2
abundance: few
CDR3nt: TGCGCCAGCAGCCAAGATAGGCCAGGGGGCTTTGGGGAGCTGTTTTTT
CDR3aa: CASSQDRPGGFGELFF

v_gene: TRBV11-2
d_gene: NA
j_gene: TRBJ1-1
abundance: many
CDR3nt: TGTGCCAGCAGCTTAGCGAATGAAGCTTTCTTT
CDR3aa: CASSLANEAFF

v_gene: TRBV20-1
d_gene: NA
j_gene: TRBJ1-2
abundance: NA
CDR3nt: TGCAGTGCTAGTCCCCCTCACAGGGTGGGAAGCTATGGCTACACCTTC
CDR3aa: CSASPPHRVGSYGYTF

v_gene: TRBV19
d_gene: TRBD2
j_gene: TRBJ2-3
abundance: NA
CDR3nt: TGTGCCAGTATTATGAAGCCGGGACTAGTATACACAGATACGCAGTATTTT
CDR3aa: CASIMKPGLVYTDTQYF

v_gene: TRBV18
d_gene: NA
j_gene: TRBJ1-5
abundance: many
CDR3nt: TGTGCCAGCTCACCAACGGCTGGGGGCGTTGGTGGCAATCAGCCCCAGCATTTT
CDR3aa: CASSPTAGGVGGNQPQHF

v_gene: TRBV7-2
d_gene: NA
j_gene: TRBJ2-3
abundance: many
CDR3nt: TGTGCCAGCAGCCTCAGGTCCCCCATTTTGTGGGCAGATACGCAGTATTTT
CDR3aa: CASSLRSPILWADTQYF

v_gene: TRBV11-2
d_gene: NA
j_gene: TRBJ2-1
abundance: many
CDR3nt: TGTGCCAGCAGCTTATCGGCGCGTCCGAACAATGAGCAGTTCTTC
CDR3aa: CASSLSARPNNEQFF

v_gene: TRBV14
d_gene: TRBD1
j_gene: TRBJ1-2
abundance: many
CDR3nt: TGTGCCAGCAGCCAAACCGGGACAGCCTATGGCTACACCTTC
CDR3aa: CASSQTGTAYGYTF

v_gene: TRBV12-3/TRBV12-4
d_gene: TRBD2
j_gene: TRBJ2-2
abundance: many
CDR3nt: TGTGCCAGCAGTCAGCTTACTAGCGGGAGGGCCACCGGGGAGCTGTTTTTT
CDR3aa: CASSQLTSGRATGELFF

v_gene: TRBV20-1
d_gene: TRBD1
j_gene: TRBJ2-7
abundance: few
CDR3nt: TGCAGTGCTAAGGACAGGGCCGCCTACGAGCAGTACTTC
CDR3aa: CSAKDRAAYEQYF

v_gene: TRBV27
d_gene: TRBD1
j_gene: TRBJ2-7
abundance: NA
CDR3nt: TGTGCCAGCAGGTGGGGGACAGCGAAGTCCTACGAGCAGTACTTC
CDR3aa: CASRWGTAKSYEQYF

v_gene: TRBV7-9
d_gene: NA
j_gene: TRBJ2-6
abundance: few
CDR3nt: TGTGCCAGCAGCTTAGCGCGAAGGTCTGGGGCCAACGTCCTGACTTTC
CDR3aa: CASSLARRSGANVLTF

v_gene: TRBV11-2
d_gene: NA
j_gene: TRBJ2-7
abundance: NA
CDR3nt: TGTGCCAGCAGCTACGAACCGGTCTCCTCCTACGAGCAGTACTTC
CDR3aa: CASSYEPVSSYEQYF

v_gene: TRBV5-6
d_gene: NA
j_gene: TRBJ2-3
abundance: many
CDR3nt: TGTGCCACCTCCCCTACTCAGGGAACTAGCACAGATACGCAGTATTTT
CDR3aa: CATSPTQGTSTDTQYF

v_gene: TRBV12-3/TRBV12-4
d_gene: NA
j_gene: TRBJ2-3
abundance: NA
CDR3nt: TGTGCCAGCAGCCCGTGGGGGGGCCCCGATACGCAGTATTTT
CDR3aa: CASSPWGGPDTQYF

v_gene: TRBV20-1
d_gene: NA
j_gene: TRBJ2-1
abundance: many
CDR3nt: TGCAGTGCTAGAGAAGGTAGCTCCTACAATGAGCAGTTCTTC
CDR3aa: CSAREGSSYNEQFF

v_gene: TRBV12-3/TRBV12-4
d_gene: TRBD2
j_gene: TRBJ2-1
abundance: many
CDR3nt: TGTGCCAGCAGACTAGCGGGAGGGCCCGATGAGCAGTTCTTC
CDR3aa: CASRLAGGPDEQFF

v_gene: TRBV5-1
d_gene: NA
j_gene: TRBJ2-7
abundance: NA
CDR3nt: TGCGCCAGCAGCGAAAAAACAGGGACGGGTAACGAGCAGTACTTC
CDR3aa: CASSEKTGTGNEQYF

v_gene: TRBV6-2/TRBV6-3
d_gene: TRBD2
j_gene: TRBJ2-1
abundance: few
CDR3nt: TGTGCCAGCAGCGAACTAGCGGGAGGGTTCAATGAGCAGTTCTTC
CDR3aa: CASSELAGGFNEQFF

v_gene: TRBV20-1
d_gene: TRBD2
j_gene: TRBJ2-3
abundance: many
CDR3nt: TGCAGTGCCAGTCTAGCGGGAGATGGGACAGATACGCAGTATTTT
CDR3aa: CSASLAGDGTDTQYF

v_gene: TRBV6-5
d_gene: NA
j_gene: TRBJ1-4
abundance: NA
CDR3nt: TGTGCCAGCAGTTTGCAGACTAATGAAAAACTGTTTTTT
CDR3aa: CASSLQTNEKLFF